The entry below gives a single T cell receptor beta chain sequence along with its context. What it recognizes is unknown. The entry originates in a study of T cell responses to AZD1222 COVID-19 vaccine. Whole-study findings and limits: No repertoire was sampled before or during the peak T cell response, only after it. Recipients of AZD1222 seropositive at baseline numbered only 5 to 7.

Generated by immunoSEQ multiplex PCR, the TCRdb table keeps only in-frame clones and is missing some. This sample carries tens of thousands of clones, 78% of them seen once, and the ten largest clones take 5% to 6.5%. CDR1 is KGHSH and CDR2 is LQKENI in the germline V gene. Between the trimmed V and J ends, which lost 2 bases and 7 bases, there was a span of 11 bases. The CDR3 contains 14 residues. This sequence was found in an adult in good health. Sequencing was performed on peripheral blood, taken on day 0 of AZD1222 vaccination. The rearrangement links TRBV18 to TRBJ1-4; D is undetermined. The CDR3 DNA reads as TGTGCCAGCTCACCAAGGGAGGACCCTGAAAAACTGTTTTTT. This sequence encodes CASSPREDPEKLFF.